A selection of T cell receptor beta chains follows, all from one sample in a study of CD8+ T cells in alopecia areata. The method was immunoSEQ multiplex PCR; TCRdb's version includes in-frame clones alone and lacks a portion of them. The repertoire consists of 200,000 to 250,000 clones, with around 50% occurring once and the leading ten covering around 5%. Sequenced input: CD8+ T cells sorted from blood. Receptors were obtained from a human donor in good health. The conserved cysteine and the conserved F or W are not part of the CDR3 here. The order of the fields is V gene, J gene, CDR3 protein.

>TRBV5-6|TRBJ2-1
ASSLDFRSYNEQF
>TRBV30|TRBJ1-5
AWSEGGSWPQH
>TRBV29-1|TRBJ2-7
SVPGPGGLEQY
>TRBV2|TRBJ1-3
ASQLSGNTIY
>TRBV29-1|TRBJ1-2
SVEGQGYYGYT
>TRBV29-1|TRBJ2-6
SAISGANVLT
>TRBV30|TRBJ2-6
AWEGSGLGANVLT
>TRBV28|TRBJ1-6
ASSLTGITAPLH
>TRBV4-1|TRBJ2-1
ASSQLEGSEQF
>TRBV15|TRBJ1-5
ATSRDQALNQPQH
>TRBV2|TRBJ1-5
ASSEAGRARWGSNQPQH
>TRBV4-1|TRBJ2-1
ASSQGPRDAYNEQF
>TRBV15|TRBJ1-1
ATRRQAPNTEAF
>TRBV28|TRBJ2-1
ASSLLAGDNEQF
>TRBV2|TRBJ2-5
ASSPDEGLETQY
>TRBV7-2|TRBJ2-1
ASSFISYNEQF
>TRBV6-6|TRBJ2-3
ASRKTALASTDTQY
>TRBV4-1|TRBJ2-1
ASSQGRSGGSYNEQF
>TRBV27|TRBJ2-2
ASSTRDRNTGELF
>TRBV6-1|TRBJ2-7
ASRGGSSYEQY
>TRBV5-4|TRBJ1-6
ASSSQASGSPLH
>TRBV30|TRBJ1-5
AWSERTGLQPQH
>TRBV29-1|TRBJ2-4
SVERLQAKNIQY
>TRBV5-6|TRBJ2-1
ASSLVAREQF
>TRBV9|TRBJ2-1
ASSREEGPRNEQF
>TRBV27|TRBJ1-1
ASSALDRGQGAF
>TRBV29-1|TRBJ2-3
SVISLSTDTQY
>TRBV27|TRBJ1-2
ASSFTGYYGYT
>TRBV19|TRBJ2-2
ASSTSGGPNTGELF
>TRBV7-9|TRBJ2-3
ASSRNDGEDPDTQY
>TRBV2|TRBJ2-1
ASSGNRDYNEQF
>TRBV6-5|TRBJ1-1
ASREATEAF
>TRBV2|TRBJ1-5
ASSKDRGGNQPQH
>TRBV25-1|TRBJ2-7
ASSEGTGESDEQY
>TRBV30|TRBJ1-5
AWRTGTVIGPQH
>TRBV30|TRBJ1-2
AWSRKGHEGYT
>TRBV27|TRBJ2-3
ASSLIQGTDTQY
>TRBV6-1|TRBJ1-2
ASIGTGEGYT
>TRBV30|TRBJ2-1
AWIRGGPEEF
>TRBV7-8|TRBJ2-7
ASSSFAGQGGEQY
>TRBV27|TRBJ1-5
ASSYDSNQPQH
>TRBV2|TRBJ2-7
ASKGGHTYEQY
>TRBV5-1|TRBJ2-3
ASSLESTDTQY
>TRBV29-1|TRBJ2-5
SVEKGRQETQY
>TRBV20-1|TRBJ2-7
SAGDSAEQY
>TRBV7-6|TRBJ2-7
ASSLGRGSEQY
>TRBV10-2|TRBJ2-1
ASSDLAGGLNGVDEQF
>TRBV29-1|TRBJ1-2
SVEDRWEGGYGGYT
>TRBV7-8|TRBJ2-2
ASSEPGELF
>TRBV5-1|TRBJ2-3
ASSRRGGATDTQY
>TRBV7-6|TRBJ1-1
ASSLEVPATHEAF
>TRBV25-1|TRBJ2-5
ASRKRLAGGQETQY
>TRBV29-1|TRBJ2-2
SVWSSGGRNTGELF
>TRBV30|TRBJ2-1
AWTRGDNEQF
>TRBV20-1|TRBJ2-3
SAGTDTQY
>TRBV28|TRBJ2-3
ASSLIPIGVTDTQY
>TRBV29-1|TRBJ1-2
SVGDGYGYT
>TRBV7-9|TRBJ2-7
ASSGWYAESSYEQY
>TRBV5-4|TRBJ1-2
ASSFPQGGQYGYT